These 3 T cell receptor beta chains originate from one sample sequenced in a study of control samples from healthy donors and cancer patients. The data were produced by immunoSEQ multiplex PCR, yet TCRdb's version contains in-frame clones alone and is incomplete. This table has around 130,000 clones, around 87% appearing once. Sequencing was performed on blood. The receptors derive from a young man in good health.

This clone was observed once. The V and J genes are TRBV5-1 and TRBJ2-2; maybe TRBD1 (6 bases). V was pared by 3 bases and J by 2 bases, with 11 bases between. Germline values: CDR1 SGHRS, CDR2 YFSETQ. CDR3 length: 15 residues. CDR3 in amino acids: CASSSRTANTGELFF. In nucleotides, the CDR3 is TGCGCCAGCAGCTCCCGGACAGCAAACACCGGGGAGCTGTTTTTT.

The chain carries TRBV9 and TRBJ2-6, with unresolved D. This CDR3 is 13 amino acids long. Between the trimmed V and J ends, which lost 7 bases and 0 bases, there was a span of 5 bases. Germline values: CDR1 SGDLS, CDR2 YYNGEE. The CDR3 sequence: CASASSGANVLTF. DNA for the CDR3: TGTGCCAGCGCATCCTCTGGGGCCAACGTCCTGACTTTC.

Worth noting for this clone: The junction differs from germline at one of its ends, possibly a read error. CDR3 amino acids: CASGLDRGPEAFF. CDR3 DNA sequence: TGCGCCAGCGGCTTGGACAGGGGACCTGAAGCTTTCTTT. The genes are TRBV5-1 and TRBJ1-1; 9 bases are a match to TRBD1. This CDR3 has 13 residues. Germline lookup yields CDR1 SGHRS and CDR2 YFSETQ.